The 2 T cell receptor beta chains reported below all come from one sample, sequenced in a study of blood T cell repertoires in COVID-19. Generated by immunoSEQ multiplex PCR, the TCRdb table keeps only in-frame clones and is missing some. The profile shows under 400,000 clones, 85% to 90% of them singletons. The sequencing input was peripheral blood. The receptors here all came from a woman aged 25 to 45 with COVID-19, enrolled during active disease.

The genes are TRBV6-6 and TRBJ1-3, with D maybe TRBD1 (5 bases). CDR3 size: 15 residues. Germline assignment: CDR1 MNHNY and CDR2 SVGAGI (reference sequence). V dropped 5 bases and J dropped 1 base, with 12 bases sitting between them. DNA of the CDR3: TGTGCCAGCAGTATGATCCAGGGTTCTGGAAACACCATATATTTT. Translating gives CASSMIQGSGNTIYF.

V gene TRBV6-1 combines with J gene TRBJ1-6, with TRBD1 as a possible D gene (5 bases). V lost 3 bases and J 6 bases, leaving 12 bases between the germline ends. Germline CDR1 reads MNHNS; CDR2 reads SASEGT. The CDR3 is made up of 15 amino acids. The CDR3 here is CASSERQPLNSPLHF. The CDR3 region has the DNA TGTGCCAGCAGTGAGCGACAGCCACTTAATTCACCCCTCCACTTT.